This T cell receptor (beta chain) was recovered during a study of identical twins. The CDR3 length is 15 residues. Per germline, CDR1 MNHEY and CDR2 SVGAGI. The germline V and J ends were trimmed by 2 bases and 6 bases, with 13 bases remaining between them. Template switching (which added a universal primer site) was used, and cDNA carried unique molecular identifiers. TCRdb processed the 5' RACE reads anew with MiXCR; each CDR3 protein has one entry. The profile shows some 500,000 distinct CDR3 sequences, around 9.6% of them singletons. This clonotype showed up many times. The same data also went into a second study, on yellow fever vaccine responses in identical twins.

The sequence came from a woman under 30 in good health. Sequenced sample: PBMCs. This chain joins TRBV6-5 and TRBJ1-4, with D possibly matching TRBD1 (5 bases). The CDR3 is CASSYDGGMDEKLFF. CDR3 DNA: TGTGCCAGCAGTTACGATGGGGGGATGGATGAAAAACTGTTTTTT.